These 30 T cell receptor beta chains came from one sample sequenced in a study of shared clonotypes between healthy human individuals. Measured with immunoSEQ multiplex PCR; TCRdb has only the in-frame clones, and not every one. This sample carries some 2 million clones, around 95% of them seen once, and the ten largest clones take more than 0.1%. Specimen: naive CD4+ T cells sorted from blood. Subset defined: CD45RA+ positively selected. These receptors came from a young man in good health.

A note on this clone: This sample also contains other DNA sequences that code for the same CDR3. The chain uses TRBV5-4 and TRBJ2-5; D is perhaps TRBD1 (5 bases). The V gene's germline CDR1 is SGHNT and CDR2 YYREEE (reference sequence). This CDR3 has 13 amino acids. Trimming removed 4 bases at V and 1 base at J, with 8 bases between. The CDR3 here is CASSLQGQETQYF. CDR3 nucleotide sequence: TGTGCCAGCAGCCTCCAGGGCCAAGAGACCCAGTACTTC.

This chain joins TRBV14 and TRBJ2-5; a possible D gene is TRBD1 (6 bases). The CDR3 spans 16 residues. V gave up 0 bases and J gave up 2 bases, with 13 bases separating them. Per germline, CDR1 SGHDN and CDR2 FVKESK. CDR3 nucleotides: TGTGCCAGCAGCCAAGATCTCACGACAGGACAAGAGACCCAGTACTTC. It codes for CASSQDLTTGQETQYF.

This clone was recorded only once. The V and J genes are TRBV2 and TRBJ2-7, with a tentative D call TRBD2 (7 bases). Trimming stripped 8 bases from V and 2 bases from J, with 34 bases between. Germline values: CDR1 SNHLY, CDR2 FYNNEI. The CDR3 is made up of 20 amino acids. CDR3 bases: TGTGCCAGCCTCCAGGGGAGTTATGGGTTGGGAGGGCCCCCTCCCTACGAGCAGTACTTC. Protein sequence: CASLQGSYGLGGPPPYEQYF. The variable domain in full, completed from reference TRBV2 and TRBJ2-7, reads EPEVTQTPSHQVTQMGQEVILRCVPISNHLYFYWYRQILGQKVEFLVSFYNNEISEKSEIFDDQFSVERPDGSNFTLKIRSTKLEDSAMYFCASLQGSYGLGGPPPYEQYFGPGTRLTVT.

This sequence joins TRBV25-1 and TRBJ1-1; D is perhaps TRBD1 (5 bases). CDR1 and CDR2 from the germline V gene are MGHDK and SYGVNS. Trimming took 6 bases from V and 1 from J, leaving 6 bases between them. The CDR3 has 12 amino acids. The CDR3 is CASRRGNTEAFF. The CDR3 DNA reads TGTGCCAGCAGGAGGGGGAACACTGAAGCTTTCTTT.

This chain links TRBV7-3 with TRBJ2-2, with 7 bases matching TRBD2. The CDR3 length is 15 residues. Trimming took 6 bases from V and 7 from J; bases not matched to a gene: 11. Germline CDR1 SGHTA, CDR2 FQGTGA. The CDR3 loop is CASSSGGGNGGELFF. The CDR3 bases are TGTGCCAGCAGTTCAGGCGGGGGTAATGGCGGGGAGCTGTTTTTT.

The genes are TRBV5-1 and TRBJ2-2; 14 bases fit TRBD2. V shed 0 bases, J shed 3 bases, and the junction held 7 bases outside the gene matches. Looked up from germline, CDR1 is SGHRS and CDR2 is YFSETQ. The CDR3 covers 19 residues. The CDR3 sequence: CASSLVGLAGGVYTGELFF. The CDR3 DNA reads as TGCGCCAGCAGCTTGGTAGGACTAGCGGGAGGAGTCTACACCGGGGAGCTGTTTTTT. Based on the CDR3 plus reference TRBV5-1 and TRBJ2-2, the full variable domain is KAGVTQTPRYLIKTRGQQVTLSCSPISGHRSVSWYQQTPGQGLQFLFEYFSETQRNKGNFPGRFSGRQFSNSRSEMNVSTLELGDSALYLCASSLVGLAGGVYTGELFFGEGSRLTVL.

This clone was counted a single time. The CDR3 bases are TGCAGCGTTGAAGAGGGGCGAGGAGGCTACACCTTC. The encoded protein is CSVEEGRGGYTF. The V gene is TRBV29-1, the J gene TRBJ1-2; D is perhaps TRBD1 (5 bases). Germline V gene lookup returns CDR1 SQVTM and CDR2 ANQGSEA. V lost 0 bases, J lost 8 bases, and 10 bases lay in between. The length of the CDR3 is 12 residues.

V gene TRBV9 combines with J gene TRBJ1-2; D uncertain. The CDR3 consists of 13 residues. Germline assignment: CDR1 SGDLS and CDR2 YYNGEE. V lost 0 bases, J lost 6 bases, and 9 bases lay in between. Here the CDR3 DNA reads TGTGCCAGCAGCGTAGAATTGGTCGATGGCTACACCTTC. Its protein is CASSVELVDGYTF.

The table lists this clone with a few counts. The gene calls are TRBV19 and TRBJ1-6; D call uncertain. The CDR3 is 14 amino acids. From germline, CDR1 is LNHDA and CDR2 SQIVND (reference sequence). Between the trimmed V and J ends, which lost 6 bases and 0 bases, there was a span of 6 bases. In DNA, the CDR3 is TGTGCCAGTAGGTCGAGCTCCTATAATTCACCCCTCCACTTT. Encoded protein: CASRSSSYNSPLHF.

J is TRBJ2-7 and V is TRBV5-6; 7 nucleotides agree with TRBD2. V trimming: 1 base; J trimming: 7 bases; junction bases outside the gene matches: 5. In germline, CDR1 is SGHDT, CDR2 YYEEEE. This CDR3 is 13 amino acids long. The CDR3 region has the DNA TGTGCCAGCAGCTTGTCCGGGAGGTGGGAGCAGTACTTC. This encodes CASSLSGRWEQYF.

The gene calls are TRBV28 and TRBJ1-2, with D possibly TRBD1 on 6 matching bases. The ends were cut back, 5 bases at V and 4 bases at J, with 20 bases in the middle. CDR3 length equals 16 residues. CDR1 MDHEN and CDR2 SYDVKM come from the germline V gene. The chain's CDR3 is CASSRAGTRDSYGYTF. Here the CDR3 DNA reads TGTGCCAGCAGTCGTGCTGGGACAAGAGACTCCTATGGCTACACCTTC.

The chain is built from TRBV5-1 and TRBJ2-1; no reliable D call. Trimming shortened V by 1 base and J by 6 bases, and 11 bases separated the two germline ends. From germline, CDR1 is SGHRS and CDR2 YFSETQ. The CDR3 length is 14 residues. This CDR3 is CASSLTALGNEQFF. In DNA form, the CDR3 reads TGCGCCAGCAGCTTGACGGCTTTGGGCAATGAGCAGTTCTTC.

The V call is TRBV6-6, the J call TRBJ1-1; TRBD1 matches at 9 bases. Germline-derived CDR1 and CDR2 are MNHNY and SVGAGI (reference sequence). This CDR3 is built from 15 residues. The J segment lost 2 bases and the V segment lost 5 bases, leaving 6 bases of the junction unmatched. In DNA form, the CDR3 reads TGTGCCAGCAGTCACGGGACAGGGATTAACACTGAAGCTTTCTTT. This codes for CASSHGTGINTEAFF.

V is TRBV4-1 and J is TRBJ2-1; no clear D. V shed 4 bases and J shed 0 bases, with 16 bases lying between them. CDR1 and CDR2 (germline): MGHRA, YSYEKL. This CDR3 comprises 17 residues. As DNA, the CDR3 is TGCGCCAGCAGCCGCGGAAAAGCGAAAAGCTCCTACAATGAGCAGTTCTTC. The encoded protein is CASSRGKAKSSYNEQFF.

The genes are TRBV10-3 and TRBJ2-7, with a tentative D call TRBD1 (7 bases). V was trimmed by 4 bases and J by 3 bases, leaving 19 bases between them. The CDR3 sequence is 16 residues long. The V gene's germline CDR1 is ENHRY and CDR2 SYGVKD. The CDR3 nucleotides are TGTGCCATCAGTGCCGGAGGGCAGGGGGGAAACTACGAGCAGTACTTC. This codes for CAISAGGQGGNYEQYF.

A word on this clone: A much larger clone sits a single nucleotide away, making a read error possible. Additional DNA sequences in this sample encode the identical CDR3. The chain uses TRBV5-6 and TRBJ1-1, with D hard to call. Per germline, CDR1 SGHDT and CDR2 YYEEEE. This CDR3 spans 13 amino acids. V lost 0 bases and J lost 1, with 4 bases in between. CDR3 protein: CASSLAENTEAFF. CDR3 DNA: TGTGCCAGCAGCTTGGCAGAGAACACTGAAGCTTTCTTT.

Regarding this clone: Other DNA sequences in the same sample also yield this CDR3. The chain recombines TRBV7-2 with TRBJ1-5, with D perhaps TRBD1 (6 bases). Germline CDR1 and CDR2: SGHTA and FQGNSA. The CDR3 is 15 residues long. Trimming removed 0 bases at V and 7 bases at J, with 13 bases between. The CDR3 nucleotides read TGTGCCAGCAGCTTAGCTGCAGGGGTGGGGCAGCCCCAGCATTTT. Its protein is CASSLAAGVGQPQHF.

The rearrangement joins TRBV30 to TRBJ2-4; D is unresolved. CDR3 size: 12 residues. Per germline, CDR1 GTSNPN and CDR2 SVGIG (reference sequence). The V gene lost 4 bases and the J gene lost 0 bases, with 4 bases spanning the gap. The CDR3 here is CAWTGAKNIQYF. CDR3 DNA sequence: TGTGCCTGGACTGGAGCCAAAAACATTCAGTACTTC.

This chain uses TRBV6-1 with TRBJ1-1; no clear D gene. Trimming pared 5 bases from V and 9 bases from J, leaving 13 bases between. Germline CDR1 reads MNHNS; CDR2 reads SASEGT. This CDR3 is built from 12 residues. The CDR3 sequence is CASSWAHTQAFF. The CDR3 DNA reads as TGTGCCAGCAGTTGGGCTCATACACAAGCTTTCTTT.

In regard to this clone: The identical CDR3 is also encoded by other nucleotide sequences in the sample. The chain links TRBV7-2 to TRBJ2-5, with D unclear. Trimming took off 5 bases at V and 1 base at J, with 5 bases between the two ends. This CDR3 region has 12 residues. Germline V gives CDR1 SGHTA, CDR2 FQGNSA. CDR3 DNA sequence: TGTGCCAGCAGCCCTCGCCAAGAGACCCAGTACTTC. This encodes CASSPRQETQYF.

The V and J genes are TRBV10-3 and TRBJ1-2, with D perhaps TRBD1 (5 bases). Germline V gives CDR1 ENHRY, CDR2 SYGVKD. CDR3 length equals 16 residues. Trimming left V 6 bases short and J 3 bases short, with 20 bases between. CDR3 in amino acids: CAISPPPGGGDYGYTF. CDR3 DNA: TGTGCCATCAGCCCTCCGCCGGGTGGGGGAGACTATGGCTACACCTTC.

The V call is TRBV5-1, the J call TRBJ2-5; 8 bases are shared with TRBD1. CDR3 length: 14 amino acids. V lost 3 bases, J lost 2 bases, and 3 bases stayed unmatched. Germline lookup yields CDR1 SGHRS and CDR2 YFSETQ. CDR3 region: CASSWGQAQETQYF. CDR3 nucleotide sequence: TGCGCCAGCAGCTGGGGACAGGCTCAAGAGACCCAGTACTTC.

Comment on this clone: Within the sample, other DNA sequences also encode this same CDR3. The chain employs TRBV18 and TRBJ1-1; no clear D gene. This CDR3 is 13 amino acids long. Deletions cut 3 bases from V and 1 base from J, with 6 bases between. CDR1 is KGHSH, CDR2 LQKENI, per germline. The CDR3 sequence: CASSPGRNTEAFF. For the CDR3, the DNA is TGTGCCAGCTCACCGGGCAGGAACACTGAAGCTTTCTTT.

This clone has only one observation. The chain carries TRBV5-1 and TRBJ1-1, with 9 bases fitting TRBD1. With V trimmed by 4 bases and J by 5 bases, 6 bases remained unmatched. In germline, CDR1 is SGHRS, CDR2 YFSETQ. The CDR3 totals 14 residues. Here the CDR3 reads CASSIGQGRTEAFF. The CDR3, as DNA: TGCGCCAGCAGCATAGGACAGGGGCGGACTGAAGCTTTCTTT. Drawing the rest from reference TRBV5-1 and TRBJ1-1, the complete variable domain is KAGVTQTPRYLIKTRGQQVTLSCSPISGHRSVSWYQQTPGQGLQFLFEYFSETQRNKGNFPGRFSGRQFSNSRSEMNVSTLELGDSALYLCASSIGQGRTEAFFGQGTRLTVV.

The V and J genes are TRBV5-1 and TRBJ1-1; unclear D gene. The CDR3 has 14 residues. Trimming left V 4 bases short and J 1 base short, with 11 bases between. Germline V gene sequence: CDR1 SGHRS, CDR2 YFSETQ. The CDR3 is CASSPGPPNTEAFF. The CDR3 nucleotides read TGCGCCAGCAGCCCCGGGCCACCGAACACTGAAGCTTTCTTT. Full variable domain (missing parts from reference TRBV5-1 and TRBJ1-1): KAGVTQTPRYLIKTRGQQVTLSCSPISGHRSVSWYQQTPGQGLQFLFEYFSETQRNKGNFPGRFSGRQFSNSRSEMNVSTLELGDSALYLCASSPGPPNTEAFFGQGTRLTVV.

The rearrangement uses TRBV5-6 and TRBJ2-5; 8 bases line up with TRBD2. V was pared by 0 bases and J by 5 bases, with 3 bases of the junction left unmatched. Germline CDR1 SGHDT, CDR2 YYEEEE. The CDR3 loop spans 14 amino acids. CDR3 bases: TGTGCCAGCAGCTTGGTGGGACTAGTCGAGACCCAGTACTTC. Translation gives CASSLVGLVETQYF. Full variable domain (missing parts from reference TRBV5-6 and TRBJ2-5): DAGVTQSPTHLIKTRGQQVTLRCSPKSGHDTVSWYQQALGQGPQFIFQYYEEEERQRGNFPDRFSGHQFPNYSSELNVNALLLGDSALYLCASSLVGLVETQYFGPGTRLLVL.

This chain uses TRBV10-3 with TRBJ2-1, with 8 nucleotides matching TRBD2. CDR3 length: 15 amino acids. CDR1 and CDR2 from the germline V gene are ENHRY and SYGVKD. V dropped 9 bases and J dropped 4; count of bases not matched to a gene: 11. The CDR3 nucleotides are TGTGCCATGAGGGAGCGGGAGAACGCGTACAATGAGCAGTTCTTC. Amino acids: CAMRERENAYNEQFF.

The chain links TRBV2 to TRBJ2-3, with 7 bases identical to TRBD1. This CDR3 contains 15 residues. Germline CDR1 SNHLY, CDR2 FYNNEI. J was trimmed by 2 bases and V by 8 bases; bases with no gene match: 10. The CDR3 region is CASGPSGQLTDTQYF. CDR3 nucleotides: TGTGCCAGCGGACCCTCGGGACAGCTCACAGATACGCAGTATTTT.

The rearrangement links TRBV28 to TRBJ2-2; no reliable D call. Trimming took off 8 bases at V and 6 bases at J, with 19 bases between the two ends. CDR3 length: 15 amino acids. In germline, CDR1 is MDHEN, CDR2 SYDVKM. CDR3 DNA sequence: TGTGCCAGCTGGTCAGCTACACTCAAACCCGGGGAGCTGTTTTTT. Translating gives CASWSATLKPGELFF. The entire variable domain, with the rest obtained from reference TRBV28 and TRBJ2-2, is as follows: DVKVTQSSRYLVKRTGEKVFLECVQDMDHENMFWYRQDPGLGLRLIYFSYDVKMKEKGDIPEGYSVSREKKERFSLILESASTNQTSMYLCASWSATLKPGELFFGEGSRLTVL.

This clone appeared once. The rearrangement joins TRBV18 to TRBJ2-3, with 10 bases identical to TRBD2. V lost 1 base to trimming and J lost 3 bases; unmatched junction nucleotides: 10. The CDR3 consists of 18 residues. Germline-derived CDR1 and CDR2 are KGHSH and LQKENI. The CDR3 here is CASSPRSLAGGRTDTQYF. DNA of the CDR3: TGTGCCAGCTCACCACGGTCGTTAGCGGGAGGTCGAACAGATACGCAGTATTTT.